These 22 T cell receptor beta chains were all obtained from the same sample, sequenced in a study of shared clonotypes between healthy human individuals. The table came from immunoSEQ multiplex PCR; TCRdb's copy has only in-frame clones and leaves some out. The repertoire holds under 200,000 clones, with approximately 95% as singletons. The source material was naive CD4+ T cells sorted from blood. Sample subset: CD45RA+ positively selected. These receptors came from a woman aged 30 to 39 in good health.

The CDR3 reads CASTEGPDGNTIYF. The CDR3 bases are TGTGCCAGCACAGAAGGACCGGATGGAAACACCATATATTTT. V usage is TRBV6-1 and J usage is TRBJ1-3; D ambiguous. Germline-derived CDR1 and CDR2 are MNHNS and SASEGT. Trimming cost V 7 bases and J 3 bases, with 13 bases left between them. The CDR3 spans 14 residues.

The rearrangement uses TRBV30 and TRBJ1-5; D possibly corresponds to TRBD1 (5 bases). The germline V gene encodes CDR1 GTSNPN and CDR2 SVGIG (reference sequence). Between the trimmed V and J ends, which lost 3 bases and 0 bases, there was a span of 15 bases. CDR3 length: 16 amino acids. DNA of the CDR3: TGTGCCTGGAGGCCCAGGGAGCCCAATAGCAATCAGCCCCAGCATTTT. Amino acids: CAWRPREPNSNQPQHF.

This clone was detected once. The chain uses TRBV28 and TRBJ2-7, with 7 bases matching TRBD2. The junction had 5 bases not matched to a gene; V was cut back by 3 bases and J by 3 bases. Germline CDR1 MDHEN, CDR2 SYDVKM. The CDR3 has 14 residues. The CDR3: CASSFAAGLYEQYF. The CDR3 DNA reads TGTGCCAGCAGTTTTGCAGCGGGGCTCTACGAGCAGTACTTC.

The chain joins TRBV11-2 to TRBJ2-7; 7 bases align to TRBD1. Germline V gene lookup returns CDR1 SGHAT and CDR2 FQNNGV. With V trimmed by 6 bases and J by 4 bases, 12 bases remained unmatched. This CDR3 has 15 amino acids. The CDR3 here is CASSFRSGTAYEQYF. The CDR3 coding sequence is TGTGCCAGCAGTTTTCGCTCCGGGACAGCTTACGAGCAGTACTTC.

The gene calls are TRBV5-1 and TRBJ2-2; D call uncertain. Trimming removed 1 base from V and 3 bases from J, with 10 bases in between. Germline V gives CDR1 SGHRS, CDR2 YFSETQ. CDR3 size: 15 residues. As DNA, the CDR3 is TGCGCCAGCAGCTTGACCGGAGAAGACACCGGGGAGCTGTTTTTT. Its translation is CASSLTGEDTGELFF. Full variable domain (rest looked up from reference TRBV5-1 and TRBJ2-2): KAGVTQTPRYLIKTRGQQVTLSCSPISGHRSVSWYQQTPGQGLQFLFEYFSETQRNKGNFPGRFSGRQFSNSRSEMNVSTLELGDSALYLCASSLTGEDTGELFFGEGSRLTVL.

This chain uses TRBV6-6 with TRBJ2-5; maybe TRBD1 (6 bases). The better agreement between TRBJ2-7 and the DNA end casts doubt on the J call. Germline CDR1 and CDR2: MNHNY and SVGAGI (reference sequence). This CDR3 is 13 amino acids long. CDR3 in amino acids: CASRDRSSYEQYF. In nucleotides, the CDR3 is TGTGCCAGCAGAGACAGGTCCTCCTACGAGCAGTACTTC.

The sample holds one count of this clone. J is TRBJ2-5 and V is TRBV5-6; 11 nucleotides agree with TRBD2. The assigned J gene may be wrong: the sequence end matches TRBJ2-7 better. The CDR3 contains 16 residues. Germline V gives CDR1 SGHDT, CDR2 YYEEEE. CDR3 DNA sequence: TGTGCCAGCAGCAGGGGGCTCGGGACTAGCGGTCTCGAGCAGTACTTC. Protein product: CASSRGLGTSGLEQYF.

The chain has TRBV4-2 and TRBJ2-5; no definite D call. The DNA matches TRBJ2-7 better at its end, which makes the J call doubtful. Germline CDR1 is LGHNA and CDR2 is YNFKEQ. The CDR3 extends over 16 amino acids. The CDR3 loop is CASSQADEGFAYEQYF. The CDR3 bases are TGTGCCAGCAGCCAAGCCGATGAAGGGTTTGCCTACGAGCAGTACTTC.

This chain joins TRBV5-1 and TRBJ1-1; TRBD1 might be the D (6 bases). The CDR3 has 16 residues. Germline loops: CDR1 SGHRS, CDR2 YFSETQ. V lost 0 bases to trimming and J lost 3 bases, with 15 bases between them. CDR3 amino acids: CASSLVGGRLDTEAFF. DNA of the CDR3: TGCGCCAGCAGCTTGGTCGGGGGGCGCTTGGACACTGAAGCTTTCTTT.

This clone has just one count. The chain combines TRBV7-8 with TRBJ2-7; TRBD2 is a possible D gene (6 bases). The germline gives CDR1 SGHVS, CDR2 FQNEAQ. V was pared by 6 bases and J by 7 bases, with 16 bases between. The CDR3 length is 13 residues. Written as DNA, the CDR3 is TGTGCCAGCAGTTCGACCGGGGGAGGTGAGCAGTACTTC. Protein: CASSSTGGGEQYF.

DNA for the CDR3: TGTGCCAGCAGTCGTCTAGGCAGCACCGGGGAGCTGTTTTTT. Translated, it gives CASSRLGSTGELFF. The chain employs TRBV9 and TRBJ2-2; D unclear. Germline V lookup: CDR1 SGDLS, CDR2 YYNGEE. The CDR3 is 14 residues long. V was trimmed by 5 bases and J by 4 bases, leaving 12 bases between them.

The chain links TRBV27 to TRBJ1-1, with D uncertain. Trimming removed 6 bases at V and 4 bases at J, with 9 bases between. Germline CDR1 and CDR2: MNHEY and SMNVEV (reference sequence). The CDR3 runs 12 residues. CDR3 in DNA: TGTGCCAGCAGAAAGGAGAGCACTGAAGCTTTCTTT. Protein product: CASRKESTEAFF.

This clone occurred once. The rearrangement links TRBV29-1 to TRBJ2-3; tentatively, D is TRBD2 (5 bases). This CDR3 spans 17 amino acids. Trimming took off 6 bases at V and 0 bases at J, with 22 bases between the two ends. The germline gives CDR1 SQVTM, CDR2 ANQGSEA. The CDR3: CSVLPLGSRTSTDTQYF. The CDR3 DNA reads as TGCAGCGTCTTGCCCTTGGGGAGCCGAACTAGCACAGATACGCAGTATTTT.

This chain uses TRBV4-1 with TRBJ2-1, with D possibly TRBD2 on 6 matching bases. This CDR3 is built from 13 residues. The germline V gene encodes CDR1 MGHRA and CDR2 YSYEKL. Trimming removed 0 bases at V and 11 bases at J, with 11 bases between. This chain's CDR3 is CASSQDRGTKQFF. In DNA form, the CDR3 reads TGCGCCAGCAGCCAAGATCGGGGGACCAAGCAGTTCTTC.

This chain connects TRBV9 to TRBJ2-3; 7 nucleotides align to TRBD2. J lost 7 bases, V lost 0 bases, and 11 bases had no gene match. CDR3 length: 16 residues. Germline lookup yields CDR1 SGDLS and CDR2 YYNGEE. This chain's CDR3 is CASSVVGGWGGNTQYF. In nucleotides, the CDR3 is TGTGCCAGCAGCGTAGTTGGGGGATGGGGAGGGAATACGCAGTATTTT.

J is TRBJ1-5 and V is TRBV28; D is undetermined. Germline assignment: CDR1 MDHEN and CDR2 SYDVKM. V was shortened by 8 bases and J by 1 base, with 12 bases between the two germline ends. The CDR3 spans 14 residues. The CDR3 here is CASGVSDSNQPQHF. The CDR3 DNA reads TGTGCCAGCGGGGTTTCGGACAGCAATCAGCCCCAGCATTTT.

The chain uses TRBV19 and TRBJ1-5; a possible D gene is TRBD1 (5 bases). The CDR3 length is 14 residues. Germline assignment: CDR1 LNHDA and CDR2 SQIVND (reference sequence). V was cut by 7 bases and J by 3 bases, with 13 bases left in between. The DNA for the CDR3 is TGTGCCAGTACCCGAAGGGGAGCCAATCAGCCCCAGCATTTT. This gives the protein CASTRRGANQPQHF.

This rearrangement joins TRBV6-1 to TRBJ2-7, with D possibly being TRBD1 (6 bases). Germline V gene sequence: CDR1 MNHNS, CDR2 SASEGT. V dropped 4 bases and J dropped 3 bases, with 13 bases sitting between them. This CDR3 has 14 amino acids. The chain's CDR3 is CASSAYRASYEQYF. DNA of the CDR3: TGTGCCAGCAGTGCTTACAGGGCCAGCTACGAGCAGTACTTC.

This chain links TRBV19 with TRBJ1-5; D might be TRBD1 (5 bases). Germline V lookup: CDR1 LNHDA, CDR2 SQIVND (reference sequence). Deletions cut 6 bases from V and 2 bases from J, with 17 bases between. This CDR3 spans 16 amino acids. CDR3 region: CASRPFRERGNQPQHF. Here the CDR3 DNA reads TGTGCCAGTAGGCCCTTCAGGGAAAGAGGCAATCAGCCCCAGCATTTT.

The V and J genes are TRBV7-2 and TRBJ2-1; 8 bases line up with TRBD1. V was pared by 5 bases and J by 8 bases, with 8 bases of the junction left unmatched. This CDR3 has 14 residues. Germline V gene data show CDR1 as SGHTA and CDR2 as FQGNSA. CDR3 region: CTSSPGTGWDEQFF. CDR3 nucleotide sequence: TGTACCAGCAGCCCGGGGACAGGATGGGATGAGCAGTTCTTC.

The genes are TRBV5-1 and TRBJ1-1; TRBD1 matches 7 bases. The CDR3 consists of 15 residues. Germline loops: CDR1 SGHRS, CDR2 YFSETQ. J was trimmed by 1 base and V by 5 bases; bases with no gene match: 8. The CDR3 is CASSEQGTQNTEAFF. The CDR3 nucleotides read TGCGCCAGCAGTGAACAGGGGACACAGAACACTGAAGCTTTCTTT.

In the case of this clone: Mismatch with germline at one junction end may stem from a read error. The gene calls are TRBV6-1 and TRBJ1-5, with 7 bases identical to TRBD1. Germline lookup yields CDR1 MNHNS and CDR2 SASEGT. CDR3 length: 13 residues. The CDR3 region has the DNA TGTGCCAGCAGGGGACAGTCATCGATTGTAACGGGTTTT. This codes for CASRGQSSIVTGF.